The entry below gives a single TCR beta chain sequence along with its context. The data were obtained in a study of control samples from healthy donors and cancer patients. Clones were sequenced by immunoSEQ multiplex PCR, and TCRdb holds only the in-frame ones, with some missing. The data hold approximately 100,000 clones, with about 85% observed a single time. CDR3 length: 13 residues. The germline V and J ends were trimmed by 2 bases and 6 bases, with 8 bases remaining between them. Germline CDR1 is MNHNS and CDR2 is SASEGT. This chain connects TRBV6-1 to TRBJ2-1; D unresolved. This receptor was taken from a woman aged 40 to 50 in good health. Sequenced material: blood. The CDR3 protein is CASSEYGVNEQFF. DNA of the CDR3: TGTGCCAGCAGTGAATACGGTGTCAATGAGCAGTTCTTC.